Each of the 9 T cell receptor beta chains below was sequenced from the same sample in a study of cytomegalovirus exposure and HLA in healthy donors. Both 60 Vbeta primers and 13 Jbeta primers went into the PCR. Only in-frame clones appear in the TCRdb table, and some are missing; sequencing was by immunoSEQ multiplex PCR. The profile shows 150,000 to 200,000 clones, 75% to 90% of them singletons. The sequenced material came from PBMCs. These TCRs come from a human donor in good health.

This CDR3 reads CASSRGTDYYEQYF. DNA for the CDR3: TGCGCCAGCAGCCGGGGGACAGACTACTACGAGCAGTACTTC. V gene TRBV5-1 combines with J gene TRBJ2-7, with D possibly TRBD1 on 7 matching bases. V was clipped by 4 bases and J by 3 bases, with 14 bases between them. This CDR3 contains 14 residues. Germline V gene sequence: CDR1 SGHRS, CDR2 YFSETQ.

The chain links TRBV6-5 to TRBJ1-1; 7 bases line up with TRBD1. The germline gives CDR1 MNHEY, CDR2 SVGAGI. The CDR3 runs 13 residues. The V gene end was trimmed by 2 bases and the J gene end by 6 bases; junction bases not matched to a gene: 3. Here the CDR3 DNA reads TGTGCCAGCAGTTACGACAGGGTCTCTGAAGCTTTCTTT. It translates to CASSYDRVSEAFF.

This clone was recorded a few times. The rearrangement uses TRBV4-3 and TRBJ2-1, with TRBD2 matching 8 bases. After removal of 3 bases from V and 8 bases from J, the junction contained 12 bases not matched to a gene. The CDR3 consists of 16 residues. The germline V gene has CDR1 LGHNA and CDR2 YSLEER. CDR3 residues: CASSHPLGGGGDEQFF. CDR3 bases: TGCGCCAGCAGCCATCCTCTCGGGGGGGGCGGGGATGAGCAGTTCTTC.

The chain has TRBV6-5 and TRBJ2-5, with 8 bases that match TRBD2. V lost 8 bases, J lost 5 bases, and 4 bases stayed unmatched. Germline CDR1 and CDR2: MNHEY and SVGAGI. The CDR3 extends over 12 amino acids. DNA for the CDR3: TGTGCCAGCGCTCGGGAGGGGGAGACCCAGTACTTC. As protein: CASAREGETQYF.

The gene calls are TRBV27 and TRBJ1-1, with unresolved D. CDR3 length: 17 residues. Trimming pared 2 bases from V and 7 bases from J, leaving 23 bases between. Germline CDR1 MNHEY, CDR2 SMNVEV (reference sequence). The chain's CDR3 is CASSLLDGARSHIEAFF. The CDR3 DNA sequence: TGTGCCAGCAGTTTACTAGACGGTGCTCGAAGCCATATTGAAGCTTTCTTT.

CDR3 sequence: CASSLWTGDLSSYEQYF. In DNA, the CDR3 is TGTGCCAGCAGCTTGTGGACAGGTGATCTTTCCTCCTACGAGCAGTACTTC. V gene TRBV5-6 combines with J gene TRBJ2-7, with 7 bases lining up with TRBD1. CDR1 and CDR2 (germline): SGHDT, YYEEEE. The ends lost 1 base at V and 0 bases at J; junction bases unmatched: 10. The CDR3 spans 17 residues.

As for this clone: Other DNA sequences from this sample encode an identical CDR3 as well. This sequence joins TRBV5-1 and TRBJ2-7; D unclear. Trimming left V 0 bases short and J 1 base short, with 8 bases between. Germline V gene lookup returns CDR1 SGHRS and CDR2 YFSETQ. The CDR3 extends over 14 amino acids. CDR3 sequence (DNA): TGCGCCAGCAGCTTGGTCGGCGGATCCTACGAGCAGTACTTC. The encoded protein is CASSLVGGSYEQYF. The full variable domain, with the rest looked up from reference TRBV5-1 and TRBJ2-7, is KAGVTQTPRYLIKTRGQQVTLSCSPISGHRSVSWYQQTPGQGLQFLFEYFSETQRNKGNFPGRFSGRQFSNSRSEMNVSTLELGDSALYLCASSLVGGSYEQYFGPGTRLTVT.

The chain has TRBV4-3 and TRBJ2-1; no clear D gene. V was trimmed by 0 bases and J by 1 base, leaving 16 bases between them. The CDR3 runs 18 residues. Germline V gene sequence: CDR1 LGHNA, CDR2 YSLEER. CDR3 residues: CASSQDYWSRISYNEQFF. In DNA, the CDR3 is TGCGCCAGCAGCCAAGATTATTGGTCGCGTATTTCCTACAATGAGCAGTTCTTC.

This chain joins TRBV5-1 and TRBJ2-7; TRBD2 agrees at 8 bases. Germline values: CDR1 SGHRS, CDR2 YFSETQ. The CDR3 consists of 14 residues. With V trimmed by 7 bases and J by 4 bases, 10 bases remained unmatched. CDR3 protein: CASRVAGNLYEQYF. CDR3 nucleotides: TGCGCCAGCCGCGTAGCGGGGAATCTGTACGAGCAGTACTTC.